This T cell receptor (beta chain) was profiled in a study of blood T cell repertoires in COVID-19. Trimming took off 7 bases at V and 6 bases at J, with 13 bases between the two ends. Per germline, CDR1 MDHEN and CDR2 SYDVKM. The CDR3 spans 12 residues. Measured with immunoSEQ multiplex PCR; TCRdb has only the in-frame clones, and not every one. The data show some 240,000 clones, about four fifths seen once. The genes are TRBV28 and TRBJ2-7; no definite D call. The specimen was PBMCs or T cells enriched from blood (not recorded which). The receptor was derived from a man aged 50-60 years who had recovered from COVID-19. In DNA form, the CDR3 reads TGTGCCAGCACGAGGCCCACGATCGAGCAGTACTTC. It translates to CASTRPTIEQYF. The full variable domain, rest sourced from reference TRBV28 and TRBJ2-7, is DVKVTQSSRYLVKRTGEKVFLECVQDMDHENMFWYRQDPGLGLRLIYFSYDVKMKEKGDIPEGYSVSREKKERFSLILESASTNQTSMYLCASTRPTIEQYFGPGTRLTVT.